This TCR beta chain was sequenced during a study of response to subunit inactivated influenza vaccine (dated by TCRdb to 2016 to 2018). With regard to the full study: To follow how T cells responded to a trivalent subunit inactivated influenza vaccine, the researchers relied on deep quantitative profiling of the T cell receptor repertoire.

This clonotype was counted a few times. Its antigen has not been determined. The sample holds no much larger clone one base away, and base qualities are not on file. Including the terminal cysteine and phenylalanine, the CDR3 comprises 13 residues. The entry retains the CDR3 DNA only, 39 bases that are in frame from base 1. Clipping removes 7 bases from V and 3 bases from J, with 9 as the unmatched junction base count. For CDR1 and CDR2, the germline V gene lists SQVTM and ANQGSEA. Libraries were constructed by RT-PCR. Sequenced using an Illumina HiSeq 2500. In TCRdb, the public reads were trimmed at Q25 with fastp and aligned with MiXCR, with productive beta chains retained. Each CDR3 protein gets just one entry, which takes the most common genes and DNA from the rows behind it. Recorded for this sample are approximately 680,000 distinct CDR3 sequences; 15% to 18% of them occurred a single time. The ten biggest clones cover 11% of the sample.

Here is what the overall study found, with its caveats: The authors proposed that each seasonal influenza vaccination may bring in only a limited number of new T cells.

The TCR originated in a man aged 50 to 60 who received an inactivated influenza vaccine. Donor details come from another sample of the same person, matched by shared clones. The V and J segments used are TRBV29-1 and TRBJ2-7, with TRBD1 identical over 7 junction bases. Specimen: PBMCs from blood, collected less than 13 days after vaccination. The base sequence is TGCAGCGGGACAGGAATCGACGACTACGAGCAGTACTTC. Translated, it gives CSGTGIDDYEQYF.